This TCR beta chain was sequenced for a study of cytomegalovirus exposure and HLA in healthy donors. Background on the study: For the approximately 360 genotyped donors, 75% to 90% fell within the Caucasian-associated ancestry cluster.

As regards this clone: What it binds is not known.

Use of 60 Vbeta and 13 Jbeta primers characterized the PCR. Assay: immunoSEQ multiplex PCR; the TCRdb copy retains only in-frame clones and omits some. Among 55,000 to 70,000 clones listed, 55% to 80% were seen once. After removal of 4 bases from V and 2 bases from J, the junction contained 10 bases not matched to a gene. Germline V gene data show CDR1 as LGHNA and CDR2 as YNFKEQ. The length of the CDR3 is 17 residues. Whole-study findings and limits: Sequences of the TCR beta chain were said to predict the HLA-A and HLA-B alleles of most subjects accurately. CMV serostatus alone was available as immune exposure information.

The sequence derives from a woman aged 50 to 60 in good health and CMV-seronegative. Sequencing was carried out using PBMCs. The genes are TRBV4-2 and TRBJ2-7, with 11 bases aligning to TRBD2. For the CDR3, the DNA is TGTGCCAGCAGCCCAGCCCCCGGGACTAGCGGAACCTACGAGCAGTACTTC. Its protein is CASSPAPGTSGTYEQYF.